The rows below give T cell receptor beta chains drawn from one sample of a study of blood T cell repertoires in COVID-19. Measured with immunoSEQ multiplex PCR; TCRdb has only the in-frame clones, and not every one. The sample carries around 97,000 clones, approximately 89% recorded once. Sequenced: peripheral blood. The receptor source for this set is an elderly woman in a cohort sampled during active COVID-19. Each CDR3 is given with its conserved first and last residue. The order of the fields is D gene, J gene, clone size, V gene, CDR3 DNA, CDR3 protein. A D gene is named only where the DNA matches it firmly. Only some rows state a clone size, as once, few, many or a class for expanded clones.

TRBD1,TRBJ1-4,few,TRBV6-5,TGTGCCAGCAGTTTATCCGGGACAGGGGTACGTGAAAAACTGTTTTTT,CASSLSGTGVREKLFF
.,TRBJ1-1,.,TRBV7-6,TGTGCCAGCAGCTTAGGTGGCACAGGCATGAACACTGAAGCTTTCTTT,CASSLGGTGMNTEAFF
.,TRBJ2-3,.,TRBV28,TGTGCCAGCAGTCCCCCGCAGAGGTTAGATACGCAGTATTTT,CASSPPQRLDTQYF
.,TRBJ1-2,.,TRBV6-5,TGTGCCAGCAGATTAAGGGAGAGCGGCTACACCTTC,CASRLRESGYTF
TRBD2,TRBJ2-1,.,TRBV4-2,TGTGCCAGCAGCCAAGAATACCTAGCGGGAGGTTCCTACAATGAGCAGTTCTTC,CASSQEYLAGGSYNEQFF
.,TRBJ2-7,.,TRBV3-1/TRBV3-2,TGTGCCAGCAGCCAAGTAGGGGCCTACGAGCAGTACTTC,CASSQVGAYEQYF
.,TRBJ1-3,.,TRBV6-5,TGTGCCAGCAGTTGGGGCGTCGTAAGCTCTGGAAACACCATATATTTT,CASSWGVVSSGNTIYF
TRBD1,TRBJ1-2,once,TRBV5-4,TGTGCCAGCAGCTGGGGGACAGGGGGGAACTATGGCTACACCTTC,CASSWGTGGNYGYTF
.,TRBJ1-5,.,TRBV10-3,TGTGCCACGCGAGGGGGGGAGGAGGGCAATCAGCCCCAGCATTTT,CATRGGEEGNQPQHF
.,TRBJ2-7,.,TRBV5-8,TGTGCCAGCAGCTTGGGCCTAGCGAACTCCTACGAGCAGTACTTC,CASSLGLANSYEQYF
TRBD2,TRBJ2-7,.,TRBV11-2,TGTGCCAGCACGGTAGCGGGGGTCGGATTGGGTGAGCAGTACTTC,CASTVAGVGLGEQYF
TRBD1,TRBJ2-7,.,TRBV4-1,TGCGCCAGCAGCCTAGCGACAGGGAACCCCTACGAGCAGTACTTC,CASSLATGNPYEQYF
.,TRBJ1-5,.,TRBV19,TGTGCCAGTAGTATCCCCTGGAGGGGTCAGCCCCAGCATTTT,CASSIPWRGQPQHF
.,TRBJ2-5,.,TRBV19,TGTGCCAGTAGTATGTCTGGGGGGAGGGAGACCCAGTACTTC,CASSMSGGRETQYF
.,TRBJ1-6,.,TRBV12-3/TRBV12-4,TGTGCCAGCAGCCGAGGGGGACCCCTCCACTTT,CASSRGGPLHF
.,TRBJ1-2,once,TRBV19,TGTGCCAGTAGTATGCTGGCAGGGCCCCGTGGCTACACCTTC,CASSMLAGPRGYTF
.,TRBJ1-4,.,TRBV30,TGTGCCTGGAACCAAGAACTTAATGAAAAACTGTTTTTT,CAWNQELNEKLFF
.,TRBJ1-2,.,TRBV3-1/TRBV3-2,TGTGCCAGCAGCCAAGATCCGGTAAACTATGGCTACACCTTC,CASSQDPVNYGYTF
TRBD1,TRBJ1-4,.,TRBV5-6,TGTGCCAGCAGCTTGGAACAGGGGGTGGGCGAAAAACTGTTTTTT,CASSLEQGVGEKLFF
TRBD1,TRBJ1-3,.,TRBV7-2,TGTGCCAGCAGCTTAGGGACAGGCCGCTCTGGAAACACCATATATTTT,CASSLGTGRSGNTIYF
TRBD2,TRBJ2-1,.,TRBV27,TGTGCCAGCAGTTCCCGGACTAGCGGGAGGGACTATGAGCAGTTCTTC,CASSSRTSGRDYEQFF
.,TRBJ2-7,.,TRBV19,TGTGCCAGTAGTATCGGGAGAGCCTACGAGCAGTACTTC,CASSIGRAYEQYF
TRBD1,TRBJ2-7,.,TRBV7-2,TGTGCCAGCAGTCCCAGGACAGGGGGGTGGATGGGGCAGTACTTC,CASSPRTGGWMGQYF
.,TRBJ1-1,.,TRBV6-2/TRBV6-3,TGTGCCAGCAGTTACGGGACAATGGCCTATGAAGCTTTCTTT,CASSYGTMAYEAFF
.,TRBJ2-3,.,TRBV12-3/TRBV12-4,TGTGCCAGCAGCTTTAGCACAGATACGCAGTATTTT,CASSFSTDTQYF
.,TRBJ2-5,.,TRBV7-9,TGTGCCAGCAGCCCGAGGGTCAACCAAGAGACCCAGTACTTC,CASSPRVNQETQYF
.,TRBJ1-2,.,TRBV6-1,TGTGCCAGCAGTGACGGGGGGGGAGGGGGCTATGGCTACACCTTC,CASSDGGGGGYGYTF
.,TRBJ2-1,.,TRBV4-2,TGTGCCAGCAGCCAAGTAGTCCTGACTAGTGCCTACAATGAGCAGTTCTTC,CASSQVVLTSAYNEQFF
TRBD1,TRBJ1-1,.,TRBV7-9,TGTGCCAGCAGCCGAGAGGGGACAGGGGTGACCACTGAAGCTTTCTTT,CASSREGTGVTTEAFF
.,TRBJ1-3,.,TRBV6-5,TGTGCCAGCAGTTACTCGACAGGAGGAAACACCATATATTTT,CASSYSTGGNTIYF
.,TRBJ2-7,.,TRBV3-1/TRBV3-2,TGTGCCAGCAGCCAAAACCTATACGAGCAGTACTTC,CASSQNLYEQYF
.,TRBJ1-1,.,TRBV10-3,TGTGCCATGGCAGAGACAGGAGTCACTGAAGCTTTCTTT,CAMAETGVTEAFF
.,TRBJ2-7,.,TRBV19,TGTGCCAGTAGTATCAGAGGGGGCGAGCAGTACTTC,CASSIRGGEQYF
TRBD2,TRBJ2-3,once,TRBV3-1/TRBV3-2,TGTGCCAGCAGCCACAGAGCGGGAAGCACAGATACGCAGTATTTT,CASSHRAGSTDTQYF
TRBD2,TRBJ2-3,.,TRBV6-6,TGTGCCATCCTAGATTCGGGACTAGCGGAAGGGGATACGCAGTATTTT,CAILDSGLAEGDTQYF
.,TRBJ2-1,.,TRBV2,TGTGCCAGCAGTGAAGCGCAACTCTCCTACAATGAGCAGTTCTTC,CASSEAQLSYNEQFF
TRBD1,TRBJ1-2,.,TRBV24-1,TGTGCCACCAGTGAGACAGGGGGTGAGCGTGGCTACACCTTC,CATSETGGERGYTF
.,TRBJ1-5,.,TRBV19,TGTGCCAGTAGTATTGGGGGGGCAGCTAGCAATCAGCCCCAGCATTTT,CASSIGGAASNQPQHF
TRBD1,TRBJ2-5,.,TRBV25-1,TGTGCCAGCAGTGAACGGGACAGGGTTTTTGAAGGGACCCAGTACTTC,CASSERDRVFEGTQYF
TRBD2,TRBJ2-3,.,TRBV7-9,TGTGCCAGCAGCTTATCGACTAGCGGTGATACGCAGTATTTT,CASSLSTSGDTQYF
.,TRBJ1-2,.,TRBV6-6,TGTGCCACCGGGGGGGAACGTTATGGCTACACCTTC,CATGGERYGYTF
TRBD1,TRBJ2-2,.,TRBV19,TGTGCCAGTACCGAGACAGGGGGCACCGGGGAGCTGTTTTTT,CASTETGGTGELFF
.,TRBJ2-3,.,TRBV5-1,TGCGCCAGCAGCCCCGGGGGGCGGGAAGATACGCAGTATTTT,CASSPGGREDTQYF
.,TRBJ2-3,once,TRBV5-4,TGTGCCAGCAGCCCGGGTGGGGGGGGCGGTACAGATACGCAGTATTTT,CASSPGGGGGTDTQYF
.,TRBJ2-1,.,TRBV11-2,TGTGCCAGCAGCTTGACACAGGCTGAGCAGTTCTTC,CASSLTQAEQFF
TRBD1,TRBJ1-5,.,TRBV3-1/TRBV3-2,TGTGCCAGCAGCCAAGGGACAGGGGGCGCGGGCAATCAGCCCCAGCATTTT,CASSQGTGGAGNQPQHF